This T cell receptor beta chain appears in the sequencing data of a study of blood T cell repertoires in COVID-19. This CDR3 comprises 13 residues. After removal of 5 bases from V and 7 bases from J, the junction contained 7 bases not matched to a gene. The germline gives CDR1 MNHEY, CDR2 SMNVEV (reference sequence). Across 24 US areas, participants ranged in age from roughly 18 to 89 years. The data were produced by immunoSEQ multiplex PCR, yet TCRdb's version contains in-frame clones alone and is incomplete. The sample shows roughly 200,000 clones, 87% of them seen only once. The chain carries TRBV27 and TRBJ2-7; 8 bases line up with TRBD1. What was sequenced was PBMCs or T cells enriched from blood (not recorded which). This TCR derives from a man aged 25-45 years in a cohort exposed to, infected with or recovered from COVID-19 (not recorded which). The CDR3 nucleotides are TGTGCCAGCAGTCTCGACAGGGGACGGGAGCAGTACTTC. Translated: CASSLDRGREQYF.